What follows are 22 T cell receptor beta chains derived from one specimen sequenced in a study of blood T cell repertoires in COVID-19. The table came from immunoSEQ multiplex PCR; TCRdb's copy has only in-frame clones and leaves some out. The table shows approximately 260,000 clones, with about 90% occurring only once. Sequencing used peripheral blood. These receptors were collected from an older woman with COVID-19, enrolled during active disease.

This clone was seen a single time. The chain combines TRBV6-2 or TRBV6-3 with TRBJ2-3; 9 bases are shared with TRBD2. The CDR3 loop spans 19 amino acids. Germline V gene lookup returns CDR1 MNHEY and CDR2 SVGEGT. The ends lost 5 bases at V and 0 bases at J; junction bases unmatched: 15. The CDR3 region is CASSTRRNSGGSSTDTQYF. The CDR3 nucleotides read TGTGCCAGCAGTACCCGCCGGAATAGCGGGGGCTCTAGCACAGATACGCAGTATTTT.

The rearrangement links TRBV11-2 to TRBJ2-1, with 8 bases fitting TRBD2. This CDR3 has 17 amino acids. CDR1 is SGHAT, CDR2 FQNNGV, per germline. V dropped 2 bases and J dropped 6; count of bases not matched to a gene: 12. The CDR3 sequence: CASSLRASGGQINEQFF. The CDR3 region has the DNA TGTGCCAGCAGCTTACGGGCCAGCGGGGGCCAAATCAATGAGCAGTTCTTC.

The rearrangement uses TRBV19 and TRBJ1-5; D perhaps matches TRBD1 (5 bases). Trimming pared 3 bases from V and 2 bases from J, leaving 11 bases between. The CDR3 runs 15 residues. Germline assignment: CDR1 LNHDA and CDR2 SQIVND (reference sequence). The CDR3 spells CASSIAIGGNQPQHF. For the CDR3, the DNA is TGTGCCAGTAGTATCGCTATAGGGGGCAATCAGCCCCAGCATTTT. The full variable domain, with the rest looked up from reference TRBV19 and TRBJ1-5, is DGGITQSPKYLFRKEGQNVTLSCEQNLNHDAMYWYRQDPGQGLRLIYYSQIVNDFQKGDIAEGYSVSREKKESFPLTVTSAQKNPTAFYLCASSIAIGGNQPQHFGDGTRLSIL.

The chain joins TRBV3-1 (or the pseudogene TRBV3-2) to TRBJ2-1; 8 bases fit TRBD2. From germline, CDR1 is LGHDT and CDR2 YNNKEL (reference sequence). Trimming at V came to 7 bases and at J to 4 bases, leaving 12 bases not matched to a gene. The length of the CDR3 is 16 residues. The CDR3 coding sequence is TGTGCCAGCACCCGCTCAAAGCGGGGGTATTACAATGAGCAGTTCTTC. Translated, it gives CASTRSKRGYYNEQFF.

The CDR3 DNA sequence: TGTGCCAGCAGCTTGGCAGGGGGCGGTCAGCCCCAGCATTTT. Residues: CASSLAGGGQPQHF. This sequence joins TRBV5-6 and TRBJ1-5; 8 bases are shared with TRBD1. This CDR3 comprises 14 residues. Trimming at V came to 0 bases and at J to 6 bases, leaving 2 bases not matched to a gene. CDR1 SGHDT and CDR2 YYEEEE come from the germline V gene.

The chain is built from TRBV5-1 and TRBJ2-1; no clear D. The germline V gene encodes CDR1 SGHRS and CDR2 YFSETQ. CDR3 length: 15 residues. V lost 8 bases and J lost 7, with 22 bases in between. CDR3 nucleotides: TGCGCCAGTCAAACTTCCGGGTCTAACCCTAATGAGCAGTTCTTC. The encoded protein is CASQTSGSNPNEQFF.

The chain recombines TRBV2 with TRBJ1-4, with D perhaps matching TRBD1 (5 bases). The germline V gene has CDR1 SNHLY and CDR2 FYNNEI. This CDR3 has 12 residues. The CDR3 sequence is CASAWGGEKLFF. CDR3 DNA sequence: TGTGCTTCAGCTTGGGGGGGGGAAAAACTGTTTTTT.

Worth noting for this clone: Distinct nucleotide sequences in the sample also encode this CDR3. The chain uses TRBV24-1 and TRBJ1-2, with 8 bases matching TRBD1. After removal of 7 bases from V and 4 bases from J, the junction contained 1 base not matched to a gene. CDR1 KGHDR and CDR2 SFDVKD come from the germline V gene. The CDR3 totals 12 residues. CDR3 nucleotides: TGTGCCACCAGCGACAGGGGCTATGGCTACACCTTC. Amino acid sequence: CATSDRGYGYTF.

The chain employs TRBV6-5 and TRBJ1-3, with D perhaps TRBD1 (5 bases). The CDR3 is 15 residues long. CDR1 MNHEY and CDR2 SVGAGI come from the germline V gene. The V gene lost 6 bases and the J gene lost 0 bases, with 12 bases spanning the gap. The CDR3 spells CASRVDTSSGNTIYF. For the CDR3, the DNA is TGTGCCAGCAGGGTGGACACCTCCTCTGGAAACACCATATATTTT.

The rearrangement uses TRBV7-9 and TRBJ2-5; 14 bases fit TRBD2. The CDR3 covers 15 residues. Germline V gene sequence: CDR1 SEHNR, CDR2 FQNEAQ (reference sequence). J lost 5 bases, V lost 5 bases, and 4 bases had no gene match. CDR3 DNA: TGTGCCAGCAGCGGGGGACTAGCGGGGGATGAGACCCAGTACTTC. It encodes CASSGGLAGDETQYF.

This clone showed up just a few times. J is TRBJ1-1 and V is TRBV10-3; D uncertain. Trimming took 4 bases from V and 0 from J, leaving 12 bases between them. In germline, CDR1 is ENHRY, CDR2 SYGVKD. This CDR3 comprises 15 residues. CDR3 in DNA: TGTGCCATCAGTGTAGGAGGAGGTTTGAACACTGAAGCTTTCTTT. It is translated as CAISVGGGLNTEAFF.

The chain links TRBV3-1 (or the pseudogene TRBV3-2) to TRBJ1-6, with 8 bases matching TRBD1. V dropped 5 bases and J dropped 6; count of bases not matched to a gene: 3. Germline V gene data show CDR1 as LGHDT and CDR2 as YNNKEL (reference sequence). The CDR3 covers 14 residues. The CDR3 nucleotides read TGTGCCAGCAGCGAGGGACAGGTTAATTCACCCCTCCACTTT. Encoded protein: CASSEGQVNSPLHF.

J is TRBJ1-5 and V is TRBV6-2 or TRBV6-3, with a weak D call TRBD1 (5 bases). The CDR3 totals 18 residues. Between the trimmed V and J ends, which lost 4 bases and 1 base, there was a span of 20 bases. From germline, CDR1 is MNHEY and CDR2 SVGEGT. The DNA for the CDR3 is TGTGCCAGCAGTTTGCCAGCGGGCGGGGGGTGGAGCAATCAGCCCCAGCATTTT. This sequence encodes CASSLPAGGGWSNQPQHF.

The CDR3 bases are TGTGCCAGCAGTGGACCTCCGGTTGAGGCTGAAGCTTTCTTT. Its protein is CASSGPPVEAEAFF. The chain joins TRBV2 to TRBJ1-1; no reliable D call. This CDR3 contains 14 residues. V was trimmed by 4 bases and J by 6 bases, leaving 15 bases between them. Per germline, CDR1 SNHLY and CDR2 FYNNEI. The variable domain in full, completed from reference TRBV2 and TRBJ1-1, reads EPEVTQTPSHQVTQMGQEVILRCVPISNHLYFYWYRQILGQKVEFLVSFYNNEISEKSEIFDDQFSVERPDGSNFTLKIRSTKLEDSAMYFCASSGPPVEAEAFFGQGTRLTVV.

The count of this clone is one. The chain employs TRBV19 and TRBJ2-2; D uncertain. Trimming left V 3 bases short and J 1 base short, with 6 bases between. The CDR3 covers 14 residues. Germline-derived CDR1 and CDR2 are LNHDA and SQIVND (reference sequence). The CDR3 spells CASSMRENTGELFF. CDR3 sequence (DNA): TGTGCCAGTAGTATGCGAGAGAACACCGGGGAGCTGTTTTTT.

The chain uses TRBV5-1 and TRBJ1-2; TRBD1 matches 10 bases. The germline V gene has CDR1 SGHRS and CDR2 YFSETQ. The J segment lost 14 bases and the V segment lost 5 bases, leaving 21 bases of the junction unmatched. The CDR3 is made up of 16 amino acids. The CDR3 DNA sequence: TGCGCCAGCAGGGCCCCCTATGCGGGACAGGGGACCCCCCATACCTTC. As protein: CASRAPYAGQGTPHTF.

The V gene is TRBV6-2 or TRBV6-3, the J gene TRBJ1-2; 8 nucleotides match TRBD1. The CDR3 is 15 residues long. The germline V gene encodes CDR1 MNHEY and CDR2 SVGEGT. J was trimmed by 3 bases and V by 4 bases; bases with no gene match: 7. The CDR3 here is CASSSPQGAYYGYTF. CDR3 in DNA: TGTGCCAGCAGTTCGCCCCAGGGGGCGTACTATGGCTACACCTTC.

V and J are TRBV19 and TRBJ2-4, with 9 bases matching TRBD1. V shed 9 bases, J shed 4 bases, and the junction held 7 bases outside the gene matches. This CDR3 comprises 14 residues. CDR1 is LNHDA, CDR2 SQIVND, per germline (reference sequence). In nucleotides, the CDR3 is TGTGCCAGCACCGTTGGGACAGGGAAAAACATTCAGTACTTC. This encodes CASTVGTGKNIQYF. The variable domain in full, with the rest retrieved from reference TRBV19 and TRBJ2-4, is DGGITQSPKYLFRKEGQNVTLSCEQNLNHDAMYWYRQDPGQGLRLIYYSQIVNDFQKGDIAEGYSVSREKKESFPLTVTSAQKNPTAFYLCASTVGTGKNIQYFGAGTRLSVL.

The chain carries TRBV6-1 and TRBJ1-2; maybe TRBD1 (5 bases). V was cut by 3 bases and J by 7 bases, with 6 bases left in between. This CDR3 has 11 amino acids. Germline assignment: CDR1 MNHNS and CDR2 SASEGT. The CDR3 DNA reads TGTGCCAGCAGTGAGGGGGGTGGCTACACCTTC. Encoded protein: CASSEGGGYTF.

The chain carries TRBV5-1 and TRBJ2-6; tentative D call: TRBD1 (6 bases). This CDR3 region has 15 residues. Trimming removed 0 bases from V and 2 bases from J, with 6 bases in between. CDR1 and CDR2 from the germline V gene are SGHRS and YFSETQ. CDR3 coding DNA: TGCGCCAGCAGCTTGGACAGGGCTGGGGCCAACGTCCTGACTTTC. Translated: CASSLDRAGANVLTF.

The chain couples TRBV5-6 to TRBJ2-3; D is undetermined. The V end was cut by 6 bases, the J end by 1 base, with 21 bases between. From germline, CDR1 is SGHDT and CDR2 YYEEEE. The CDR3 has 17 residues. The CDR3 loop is CASNLLGGRGGTDTQYF. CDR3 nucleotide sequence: TGTGCCAGCAACCTACTTGGCGGTCGAGGTGGCACAGATACGCAGTATTTT.

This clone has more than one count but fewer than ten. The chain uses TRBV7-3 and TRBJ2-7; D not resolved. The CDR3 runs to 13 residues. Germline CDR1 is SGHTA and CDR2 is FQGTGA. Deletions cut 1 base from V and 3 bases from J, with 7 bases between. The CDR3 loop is CASSLSGSYEQYF. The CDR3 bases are TGTGCCAGCAGCTTAAGTGGCAGCTACGAGCAGTACTTC.